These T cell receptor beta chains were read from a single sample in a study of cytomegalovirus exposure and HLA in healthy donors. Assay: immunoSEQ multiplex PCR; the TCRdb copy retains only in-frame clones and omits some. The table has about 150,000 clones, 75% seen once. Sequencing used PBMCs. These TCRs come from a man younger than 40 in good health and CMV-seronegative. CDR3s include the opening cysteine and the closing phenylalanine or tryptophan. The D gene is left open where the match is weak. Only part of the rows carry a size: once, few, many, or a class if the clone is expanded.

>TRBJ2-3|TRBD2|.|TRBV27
CASSYLTSGGTDTQYF
TGTGCCAGCAGTTACCTGACTAGCGGGGGCACAGATACGCAGTATTTT
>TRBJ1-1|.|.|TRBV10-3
CAISESVEYTEAFF
TGTGCCATCAGTGAGTCAGTGGAGTACACTGAAGCTTTCTTT
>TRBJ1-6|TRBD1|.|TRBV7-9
CASSLLQDRVSPLHF
TGTGCCAGCAGCTTATTACAGGACAGGGTTTCACCCCTCCACTTT
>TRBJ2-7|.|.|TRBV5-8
CASSLSGAGGEQYF
TGTGCCAGCAGCTTGTCAGGGGCCGGCGGCGAGCAGTACTTC
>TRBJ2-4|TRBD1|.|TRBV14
CASSPRDRGYVAAKNIQYF
TGTGCCAGCAGCCCTCGGGACAGGGGATACGTCGCGGCCAAAAACATTCAGTACTTC
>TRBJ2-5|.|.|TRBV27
CASSFDRLETQYF
TGTGCCAGCAGTTTTGACAGACTGGAGACCCAGTACTTC
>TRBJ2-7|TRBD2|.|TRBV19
CASSIRDSSGGQSNEQYF
TGTGCCAGTAGTATAAGGGATAGTAGCGGGGGCCAAAGCAACGAGCAGTACTTC
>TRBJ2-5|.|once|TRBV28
CASSLSGIQETQYF
TGTGCCAGCAGTTTGTCCGGGATCCAAGAGACCCAGTACTTC
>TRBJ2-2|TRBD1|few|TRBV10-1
CASSGTQGAIGGELFF
TGCGCCAGCAGTGGGACCCAGGGGGCGATTGGCGGGGAGCTGTTTTTT
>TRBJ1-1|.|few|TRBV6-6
CASSSRRGDTEAFF
TGTGCCAGCAGTAGCCGCCGGGGGGACACTGAAGCTTTCTTT
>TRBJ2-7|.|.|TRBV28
CASSLAGGTYEQYF
TGTGCCAGCAGTTTAGCAGGGGGGACCTACGAGCAGTACTTC